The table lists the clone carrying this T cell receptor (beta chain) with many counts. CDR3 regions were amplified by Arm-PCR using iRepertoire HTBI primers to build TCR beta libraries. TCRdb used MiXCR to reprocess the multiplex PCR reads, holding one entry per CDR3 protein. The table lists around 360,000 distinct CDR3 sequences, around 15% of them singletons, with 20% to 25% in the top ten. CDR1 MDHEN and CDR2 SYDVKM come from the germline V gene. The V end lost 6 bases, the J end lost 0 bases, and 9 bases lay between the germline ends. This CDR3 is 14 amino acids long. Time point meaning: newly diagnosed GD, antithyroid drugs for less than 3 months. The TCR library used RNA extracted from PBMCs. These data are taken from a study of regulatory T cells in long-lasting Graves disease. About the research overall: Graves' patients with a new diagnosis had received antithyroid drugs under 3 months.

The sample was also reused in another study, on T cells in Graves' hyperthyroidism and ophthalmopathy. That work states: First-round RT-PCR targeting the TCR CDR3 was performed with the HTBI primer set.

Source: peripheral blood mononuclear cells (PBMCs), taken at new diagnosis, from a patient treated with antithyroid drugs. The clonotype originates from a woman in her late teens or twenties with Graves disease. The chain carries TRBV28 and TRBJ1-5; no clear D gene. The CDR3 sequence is CASRQAYSNQPQHF. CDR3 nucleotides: TGTGCCAGCAGGCAAGCTTATAGCAATCAGCCCCAGCATTTT.